Listed below are T cell receptor beta chains from one sample, sequenced in a study of T-cell reconstitution after alpha-beta-depleted transplantation in children. Each CDR3 protein is one row after TCRdb ran MiXCR on the PCR reads. Altogether 600,000 to 700,000 distinct CDR3 sequences are present, roughly 15% being singletons, with the ten largest covering about 1.1%. The sample in question was PBMCs from the stem cell graft donor, obtained from the stem cell graft. All receptors derive from a human donor who donated a stem cell graft to a child with acute myeloid leukemia. Both conserved end residues are part of each CDR3. D genes are given only for firm matches. A clone size is listed for some rows: how often the clone was seen (once, few, many), or a class if it is expanded.

j_call clone_size d_call v_call cdr3_aa cdr3_nt
TRBJ2-7 . TRBD2 TRBV7-2 CASGLAGIYEQYF TGTGCCAGCGGACTAGCGGGGATCTACGAGCAGTACTTC
TRBJ2-3 few . TRBV7-8 CASSRKIQGPTDTQYF TGTGCCAGCAGCAGAAAGATACAGGGACCCACAGATACGCAGTATTTT
TRBJ1-1 . . TRBV30 CAWSLRDHPAEAFF TGTGCCTGGAGTCTGAGGGACCATCCCGCTGAAGCTTTCTTT
TRBJ1-1 many . TRBV6-5 CASSYSSDTNTEAFF TGTGCCAGCAGTTACTCGAGTGACACGAACACTGAAGCTTTCTTT
TRBJ1-3 . TRBD1 TRBV18 CASSPDRPSGNTIYF TGTGCCAGCTCACCGGACAGGCCTTCTGGAAACACCATATATTTT
TRBJ2-1 many TRBD1 TRBV4-3 CASSPNRGTYNEQFF TGCGCCAGCAGCCCAAACAGGGGGACCTACAATGAGCAGTTCTTC
TRBJ2-1 . TRBD2 TRBV20-1 CSAIRTSLGSYNEQFF TGCAGTGCTATTAGGACTAGTTTAGGATCCTACAATGAGCAGTTCTTC
TRBJ2-1 . . TRBV12-3/TRBV12-4 CASSFPLDTYNEQFF TGTGCCAGCAGTTTCCCTCTGGACACCTACAATGAGCAGTTCTTC
TRBJ1-1 many . TRBV20-1 CSARLGTASDTEAFF TGCAGTGCTAGGTTGGGGACGGCCTCAGACACTGAAGCTTTCTTT
TRBJ2-1 many TRBD2 TRBV20-1 CSARDFWLAGALDNEQFF TGCAGTGCTAGAGATTTTTGGCTAGCGGGGGCACTCGACAATGAGCAGTTCTTC
TRBJ1-5 . TRBD1 TRBV20-1 CSAVKQGTRPQHF TGCAGTGCCGTAAAACAGGGGACGCGGCCCCAGCATTTT
TRBJ2-1 . . TRBV6-2/TRBV6-3 CASSGSYPINEQFF TGTGCCAGCAGTGGTTCATACCCTATCAATGAGCAGTTCTTC
TRBJ1-5 few . TRBV7-2 CASSSPGPQHF TGTGCCAGCAGTTCCCCGGGGCCCCAGCATTTT
TRBJ1-5 many . TRBV20-1 CSATQGGSNQPQHF TGCAGTGCCACACAGGGAGGGAGCAATCAGCCCCAGCATTTT
TRBJ2-1 . . TRBV20-1 CIASQAPGFNEQFF TGCATTGCTAGCCAGGCGCCGGGCTTCAATGAGCAGTTCTTC
TRBJ2-5 . TRBD2 TRBV27 CASSTPTSGGTETQYF TGTGCCAGCAGTACACCGACTAGCGGGGGGACGGAGACCCAGTACTTC
TRBJ2-7 many . TRBV29-1 CSVEGGQGMAYEQYF TGCAGCGTTGAAGGGGGGCAGGGAATGGCCTACGAGCAGTACTTC
TRBJ2-1 few . TRBV20-1 CSARPPRDIGFHEQFF TGCAGTGCTAGACCCCCTCGGGACATAGGTTTCCATGAGCAGTTCTTC
TRBJ2-6 few . TRBV7-9 CASSINMGANVLTF TGTGCCAGCAGCATAAACATGGGGGCCAACGTCCTGACTTTC
TRBJ1-5 . . TRBV7-9 CASSPESGQPQHF TGTGCCAGCAGCCCGGAGTCGGGTCAGCCCCAGCATTTT